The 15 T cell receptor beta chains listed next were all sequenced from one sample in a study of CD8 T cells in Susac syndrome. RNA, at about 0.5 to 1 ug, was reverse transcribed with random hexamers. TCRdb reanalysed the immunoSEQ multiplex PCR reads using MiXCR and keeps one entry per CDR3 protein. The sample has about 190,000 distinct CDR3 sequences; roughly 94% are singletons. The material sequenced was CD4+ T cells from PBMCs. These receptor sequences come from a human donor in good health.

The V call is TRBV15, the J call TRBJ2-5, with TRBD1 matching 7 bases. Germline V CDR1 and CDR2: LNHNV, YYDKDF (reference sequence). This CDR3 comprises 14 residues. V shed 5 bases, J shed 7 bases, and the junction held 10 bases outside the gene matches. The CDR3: CATSSRDRAATQYF. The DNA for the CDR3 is TGTGCCACCAGCTCGCGAGACAGGGCGGCGACCCAGTACTTC.

The CDR3, as DNA: TGTGCCAGCTCACCCGGGGCTGCCTATGGCTACACCTTC. This codes for CASSPGAAYGYTF. The chain joins TRBV18 to TRBJ1-2, with a possible D match to TRBD1 (5 bases). Germline CDR1 KGHSH, CDR2 LQKENI. The CDR3 loop spans 13 amino acids. V lost 3 bases to trimming and J lost 4 bases, with 9 bases between them.

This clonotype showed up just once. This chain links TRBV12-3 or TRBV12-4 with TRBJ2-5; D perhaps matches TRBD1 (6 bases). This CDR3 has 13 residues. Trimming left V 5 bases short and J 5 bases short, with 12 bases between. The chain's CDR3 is CASSIGGSETQYF. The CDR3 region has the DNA TGTGCCAGCAGTATAGGGGGTTCGGAGACCCAGTACTTC.

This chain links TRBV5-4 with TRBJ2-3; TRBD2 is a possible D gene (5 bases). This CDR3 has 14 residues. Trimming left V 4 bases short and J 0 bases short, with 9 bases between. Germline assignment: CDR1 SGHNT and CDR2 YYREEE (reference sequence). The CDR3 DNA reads TGTGCCAGCAGCGTTCGCGGGAGCACAGATACGCAGTATTTT. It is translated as CASSVRGSTDTQYF.

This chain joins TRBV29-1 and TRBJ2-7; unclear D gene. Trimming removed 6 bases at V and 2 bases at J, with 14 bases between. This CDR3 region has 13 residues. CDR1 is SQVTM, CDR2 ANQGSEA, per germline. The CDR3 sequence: CSVVWGSTYEQYF. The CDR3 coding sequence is TGCAGCGTGGTTTGGGGTTCCACCTACGAGCAGTACTTC.

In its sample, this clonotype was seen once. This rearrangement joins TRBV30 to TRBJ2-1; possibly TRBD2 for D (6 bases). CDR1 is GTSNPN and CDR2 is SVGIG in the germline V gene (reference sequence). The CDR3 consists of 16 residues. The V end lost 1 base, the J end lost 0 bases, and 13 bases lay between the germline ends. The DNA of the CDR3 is TGTGCCTGGAGTGGGACTACCGCGAGCTCCTACAATGAGCAGTTCTTC. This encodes CAWSGTTASSYNEQFF.

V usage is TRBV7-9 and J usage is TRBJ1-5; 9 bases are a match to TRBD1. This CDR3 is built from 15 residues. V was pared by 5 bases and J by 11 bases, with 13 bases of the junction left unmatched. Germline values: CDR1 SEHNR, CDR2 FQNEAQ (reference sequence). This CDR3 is CASSPGGQGAVTQHF. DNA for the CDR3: TGTGCCAGCAGCCCAGGGGGACAGGGTGCAGTTACCCAGCATTTT.

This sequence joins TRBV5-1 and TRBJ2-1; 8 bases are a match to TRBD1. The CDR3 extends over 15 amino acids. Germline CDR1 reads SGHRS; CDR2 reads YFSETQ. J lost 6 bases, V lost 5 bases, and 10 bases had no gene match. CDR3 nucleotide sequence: TGCGCCAGCAGAGACACAGGGGGTTCTATCAATGAGCAGTTCTTC. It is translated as CASRDTGGSINEQFF.

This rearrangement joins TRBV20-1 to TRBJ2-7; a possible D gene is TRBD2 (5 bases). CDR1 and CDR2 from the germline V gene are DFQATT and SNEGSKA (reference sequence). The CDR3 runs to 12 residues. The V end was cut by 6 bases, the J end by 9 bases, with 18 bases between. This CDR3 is CSATGAGIGQYF. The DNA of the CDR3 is TGCAGTGCCACGGGCGCCGGGATCGGGCAGTACTTC.

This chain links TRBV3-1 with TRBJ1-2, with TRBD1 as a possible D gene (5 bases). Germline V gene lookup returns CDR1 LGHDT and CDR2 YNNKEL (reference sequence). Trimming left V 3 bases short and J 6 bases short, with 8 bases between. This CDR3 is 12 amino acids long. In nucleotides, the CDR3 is TGTGCCAGCAGCCAGTCCAGGGATGGCTACACCTTC. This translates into CASSQSRDGYTF.

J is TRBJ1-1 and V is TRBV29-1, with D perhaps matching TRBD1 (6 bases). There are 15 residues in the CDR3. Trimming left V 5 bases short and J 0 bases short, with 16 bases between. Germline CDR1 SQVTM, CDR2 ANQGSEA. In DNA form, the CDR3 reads TGCAGCGTTTCTAAAGGGGGGGAAATGAACACTGAAGCTTTCTTT. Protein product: CSVSKGGEMNTEAFF.

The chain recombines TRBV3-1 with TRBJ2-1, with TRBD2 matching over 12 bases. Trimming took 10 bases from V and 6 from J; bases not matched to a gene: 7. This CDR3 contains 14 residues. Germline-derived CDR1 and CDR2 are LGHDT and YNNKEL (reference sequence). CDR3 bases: TGTGCCAACCCGACTAGCGGGAGAAGCAATGAGCAGTTCTTC. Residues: CANPTSGRSNEQFF.

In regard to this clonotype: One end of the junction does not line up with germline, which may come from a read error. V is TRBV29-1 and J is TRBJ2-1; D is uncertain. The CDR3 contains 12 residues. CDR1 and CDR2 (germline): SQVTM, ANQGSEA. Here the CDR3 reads CSAPHGPQTTLF. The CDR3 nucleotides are TGCAGCGCTCCACATGGGCCGCAAACGACCCTCTTC.

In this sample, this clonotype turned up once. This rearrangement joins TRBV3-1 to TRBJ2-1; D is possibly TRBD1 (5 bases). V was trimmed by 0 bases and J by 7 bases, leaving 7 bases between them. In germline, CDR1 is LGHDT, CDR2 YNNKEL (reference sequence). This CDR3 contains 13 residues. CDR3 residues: CASSQDAGNEQFF. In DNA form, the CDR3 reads TGTGCCAGCAGCCAAGACGCAGGGAATGAGCAGTTCTTC.

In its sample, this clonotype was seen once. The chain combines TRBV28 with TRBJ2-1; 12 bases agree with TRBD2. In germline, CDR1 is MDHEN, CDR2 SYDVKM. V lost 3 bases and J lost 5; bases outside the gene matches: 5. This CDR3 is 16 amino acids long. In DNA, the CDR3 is TGTGCCAGCAGTTTCTCTAGCGGGGGGGGCGACAATGAGCAGTTCTTC. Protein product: CASSFSSGGGDNEQFF.